Presented here are 23 T cell receptor beta chains from one specimen sequenced in a study of TIL therapy for anti-PD-1-resistant metastatic lung cancer. Time point: pre-treatment sample, taken before nivolumab and TIL therapy. The libraries were made with immunoSEQ v3. Sequencing used immunoSEQ multiplex PCR; TCRdb keeps in-frame clones, though not all of them. Found here are around 59,000 clones, around 68% of them singletons; the top ten hold over 6.5%. This material consisted of blood, taken at baseline. Source of these receptors: a person between 25 and 79 years old with non-small cell lung cancer.

The CDR3 here is CASSLVDRGPGEQFF. The CDR3 nucleotides read TGTGCCAGCAGCTTGGTGGACAGGGGGCCGGGTGAGCAGTTCTTC. The genes are TRBV5-6 and TRBJ2-1; 11 nucleotides line up with TRBD1. The CDR3 has 15 residues. The germline CDR1 and CDR2 sequences are SGHDT and YYEEEE. The trim removed 0 bases at V and 9 bases at J, leaving 5 bases unmatched.

This clone has only one observation. J is TRBJ2-3 and V is TRBV11-2, with 9 bases identical to TRBD1. The CDR3 has 16 residues. Looked up from germline, CDR1 is SGHAT and CDR2 is FQNNGV. V was clipped by 5 bases and J by 2 bases; unmatched bases: 8. The CDR3 region is CASSATGTGITDTQYF. CDR3 nucleotides: TGTGCCAGCAGCGCGACCGGGACAGGGATCACAGATACGCAGTATTTT.

The chain carries TRBV5-1 and TRBJ2-1; 9 positions match TRBD2. J lost 3 bases, V lost 4 bases, and 8 bases had no gene match. The CDR3 consists of 16 residues. Germline V gene data show CDR1 as SGHRS and CDR2 as YFSETQ. CDR3: CASSPMTSGGYNEQFF. The CDR3 nucleotides read TGCGCCAGCAGCCCGATGACTAGCGGTGGCTACAATGAGCAGTTCTTC.

This clone has more than one count but fewer than ten. V usage is TRBV4-1 and J usage is TRBJ1-5; a weak D match, TRBD1 (5 bases). The CDR3 sequence is 15 residues long. CDR1 and CDR2 (germline): MGHRA, YSYEKL. V was cut by 0 bases and J by 7 bases, with 13 bases left in between. CDR3 nucleotide sequence: TGCGCCAGCAGCCAAGAGGGGCGGGCGGCGCAGCCCCAGCATTTT. Its protein is CASSQEGRAAQPQHF.

Regarding this clone: Its ends do not fully match the called genes, so a read error is possible. The same CDR3 can be traced to other DNA sequences in this sample. The V gene is TRBV5-1, the J gene TRBJ2-7; 8 bases line up with TRBD1. CDR3 length: 15 amino acids. From germline, CDR1 is SGHRS and CDR2 YFSETQ. CDR3 bases: TGCGCCAGCAGCTTACAGGGGGACAACACGAGTGAGCAATACTTC. Its translation is CASSLQGDNTSEQYF. The full variable domain, in which reference TRBV5-1 and TRBJ2-7 provide the parts outside the CDR3, is KAGVTQTPRYLIKTRGQQVTLSCSPISGHRSVSWYQQTPGQGLQFLFEYFSETQRNKGNFPGRFSGRQFSNSRSEMNVSTLELGDSALYLCASSLQGDNTSEQYFGPGTRLTVT.

V and J are TRBV5-8 and TRBJ2-5; TRBD2 agrees at 14 bases. Germline V gene lookup returns CDR1 SGHTS and CDR2 YDEGEE. The CDR3 contains 19 residues. The J segment lost 5 bases and the V segment lost 2 bases, leaving 14 bases of the junction unmatched. The CDR3 loop is CASSFSIQRLAGGPETQYF. CDR3 nucleotide sequence: TGTGCCAGCAGCTTTTCGATCCAAAGACTAGCGGGAGGGCCGGAGACCCAGTACTTC.

This rearrangement joins TRBV11-2 to TRBJ1-5, with D possibly TRBD1 on 6 matching bases. From germline, CDR1 is SGHAT and CDR2 FQNNGV. This CDR3 contains 15 residues. V was shortened by 5 bases and J by 3 bases, with 14 bases between the two germline ends. CDR3 sequence reads: CASSRSGGPNQPQHF. In DNA, the CDR3 is TGTGCCAGCAGCCGGTCGGGGGGCCCCAATCAGCCCCAGCATTTT.

The chain uses TRBV18 and TRBJ2-3, with 10 bases identical to TRBD2. CDR3 length equals 15 residues. Germline V gene sequence: CDR1 KGHSH, CDR2 LQKENI. Trimming removed 2 bases from V and 1 base from J; junction bases left unmatched: 0. Here the CDR3 reads CASSPGTSGTDTQYF. The DNA of the CDR3 is TGTGCCAGCTCACCAGGGACTAGCGGCACAGATACGCAGTATTTT.

Only one count was recorded for this clone. V usage is TRBV19 and J usage is TRBJ2-5; 11 bases match TRBD2. The CDR3 is made up of 18 amino acids. With 2 bases clipped from V and 0 bases from J, the junction kept 8 bases outside the gene matches. CDR1 is LNHDA, CDR2 SQIVND, per germline (reference sequence). The CDR3 DNA follows: TGTGCCAGTAGTATAATTCCCCGACTAGCGGGACACCAAGAGACCCAGTACTTC. Its protein is CASSIIPRLAGHQETQYF.

The chain links TRBV30 to TRBJ2-7, with a tentative D call TRBD2 (5 bases). CDR1 and CDR2 (germline): GTSNPN, SVGIG (reference sequence). V lost 1 base and J 0 bases, leaving 7 bases between the germline ends. The CDR3 spans 13 residues. In DNA, the CDR3 is TGTGCCTGGAGTGGAGGGAGCTCCTACGAGCAGTACTTC. This encodes CAWSGGSSYEQYF.

This clone was recorded once. This chain connects TRBV30 to TRBJ1-2, with 10 bases fitting TRBD1. From germline, CDR1 is GTSNPN and CDR2 SVGIG (reference sequence). This CDR3 is built from 14 residues. The V segment lost 0 bases and the J segment 4 bases; nucleotides outside the gene matches: 2. The CDR3 loop is CAWSVGQGGYGYTF. In DNA form, the CDR3 reads TGTGCCTGGAGTGTAGGACAGGGGGGCTATGGCTACACCTTC.

Worth noting for this clone: A read error may account for a junction end that differs from germline. The V and J genes are TRBV7-7 and TRBJ1-5; D remains ambiguous. The CDR3 is made up of 12 amino acids. Germline CDR1 reads SSHAT; CDR2 reads FNYEAQ (reference sequence). CDR3 loop: CASSLVYQPQHF. CDR3 bases: TGTGCTAGCAGCTTAGTATATCAGCCCCAGCATTTT.

This clone was observed once. The gene calls are TRBV6-1 and TRBJ2-4, with 8 positions matching TRBD2. The germline gives CDR1 MNHNS, CDR2 SASEGT. CDR3 size: 14 residues. V trimming: 8 bases; J trimming: 1 base; junction bases outside the gene matches: 4. The CDR3 reads CASSGGVAKNIQYF. In DNA form, the CDR3 reads TGTGCCAGCTCCGGGGGGGTTGCCAAAAACATTCAGTACTTC.

V gene TRBV5-1 combines with J gene TRBJ1-2; possible D gene TRBD1, 5 bases. The CDR3 is 15 amino acids. Trimming shortened V by 4 bases and J by 0 bases, and 13 bases separated the two germline ends. Germline values: CDR1 SGHRS, CDR2 YFSETQ. The CDR3, as DNA: TGCGCCAGCAGCCACGGGGCATCCTCTAACTATGGCTACACCTTC. This sequence encodes CASSHGASSNYGYTF. Supplemented by reference TRBV5-1 and TRBJ1-2, the full variable domain reads KAGVTQTPRYLIKTRGQQVTLSCSPISGHRSVSWYQQTPGQGLQFLFEYFSETQRNKGNFPGRFSGRQFSNSRSEMNVSTLELGDSALYLCASSHGASSNYGYTFGSGTRLTVV.

The CDR3 DNA sequence: TGTGCCAGCAGCATTGACAGGGGGTATGGCTACACCTTC. Its protein product is CASSIDRGYGYTF. The gene calls are TRBV9 and TRBJ1-2, with TRBD1 matching over 9 bases. J gave up 5 bases and V 4 bases, and 3 bases lay outside the gene matches. The CDR3 is 13 amino acids. CDR1 and CDR2 (germline): SGDLS, YYNGEE.

J is TRBJ1-1 and V is TRBV30; 7 bases agree with TRBD1. Germline V gives CDR1 GTSNPN, CDR2 SVGIG (reference sequence). The J segment lost 5 bases and the V segment lost 3 bases, leaving 3 bases of the junction unmatched. The CDR3 loop spans 12 amino acids. CDR3 sequence reads: CAWSPGGTEAFF. In DNA, the CDR3 is TGTGCCTGGAGCCCAGGGGGTACTGAAGCTTTCTTT.

The J gene is TRBJ2-3, the V gene TRBV7-6; D unresolved. From germline, CDR1 is SGHVS and CDR2 FNYEAQ. Trimming pared 5 bases from V and 6 bases from J, leaving 18 bases between. CDR3 length: 15 amino acids. In DNA form, the CDR3 reads TGTGCCAGCAGCCCGCTCGGTACTCCGGCGGATACGCAGTATTTT. It codes for CASSPLGTPADTQYF.

This clone was detected only a few times. The CDR3 spells CASSYGVAETIYGYTF. The DNA for the CDR3 is TGTGCCAGCAGTTACGGGGTGGCCGAAACCATCTATGGCTACACCTTC. The chain is built from TRBV6-6 and TRBJ1-2; no clear D gene. The germline V gene has CDR1 MNHNY and CDR2 SVGAGI (reference sequence). V lost 2 bases to trimming and J lost 4 bases, with 17 bases between them. The CDR3 contains 16 residues.

V and J are TRBV5-6 and TRBJ1-1, with D possibly being TRBD1 (6 bases). Looked up from germline, CDR1 is SGHDT and CDR2 is YYEEEE. V was pared by 1 base and J by 4 bases, with 14 bases between. The CDR3 contains 15 residues. CDR3 sequence (DNA): TGTGCCAGCAGCTTGACTATCGGGGGCGGCACTGAAGCTTTCTTT. Its translation: CASSLTIGGGTEAFF.

The gene calls are TRBV14 and TRBJ1-2, with unresolved D. Trimming stripped 1 base from V and 0 bases from J, with 3 bases between. Germline CDR1 SGHDN, CDR2 FVKESK. The CDR3 loop spans 13 amino acids. CDR3 bases: TGTGCCAGCAGCCAAGGTCCTAACTATGGCTACACCTTC. This translates into CASSQGPNYGYTF.

This sequence joins TRBV4-1 and TRBJ1-4; D may be TRBD1 (5 bases). The germline V gene has CDR1 MGHRA and CDR2 YSYEKL. The length of the CDR3 is 18 residues. V was shortened by 1 base and J by 7 bases, with 22 bases between the two germline ends. The CDR3 DNA reads TGCGCCAGCAGCCAAGGGATAGAGTTTCGGGGGGGAGGTGAAAAACTGTTTTTT. Translating gives CASSQGIEFRGGGEKLFF.

This clone was recorded at least ten times. The chain combines TRBV19 with TRBJ2-1; a possible D gene is TRBD1 (5 bases). This CDR3 has 16 residues. CDR1 is LNHDA and CDR2 is SQIVND in the germline V gene (reference sequence). Between the trimmed V and J ends, which lost 5 bases and 3 bases, there was a span of 17 bases. CDR3 bases: TGTGCCAGTAGTCCCACGACAGACATTTTCTACAATGAGCAGTTCTTC. Protein product: CASSPTTDIFYNEQFF.

Only a few counts were recorded for this clone. J is TRBJ1-4 and V is TRBV20-1; D may be TRBD1 (5 bases). Deletions cut 5 bases from V and 8 bases from J, with 9 bases between. CDR3 length equals 11 residues. Germline values: CDR1 DFQATT, CDR2 SNEGSKA (reference sequence). DNA for the CDR3: TGCAGTGCTCTTTGGACAGAAAAACTGTTTTTT. Translated, it gives CSALWTEKLFF.